These 18 T cell receptor beta chains were sequenced from one sample in a study of T cell responses to AZD1222 COVID-19 vaccine. Using immunoSEQ multiplex PCR, the repertoire was profiled, and TCRdb retains in-frame clones only, with some absent. The data show 110,000 to 150,000 clones, about 93% seen once. The source material was peripheral blood, sampled on day 0 of AZD1222 vaccination. The receptor set was obtained from an adult in good health.

V usage is TRBV7-2 and J usage is TRBJ2-1; 9 positions agree with TRBD2. CDR1 is SGHTA, CDR2 FQGNSA, per germline. Losses at the gene ends were 2 bases for V and 5 bases for J; bases not matched to a gene: 7. The CDR3 consists of 16 residues. The CDR3 coding sequence is TGTGCCAGCAGCTTATGGGGCGGGAGGGTACACAATGAGCAGTTCTTC. Its protein is CASSLWGGRVHNEQFF.

The J gene is TRBJ2-1, the V gene TRBV6-4; D gene ambiguous. V was shortened by 2 bases and J by 4 bases, with 12 bases between the two germline ends. This CDR3 is built from 15 residues. Germline assignment: CDR1 MRHNA and CDR2 SNTAGT. The CDR3 sequence: CASSDDPAPYNEQFF. The DNA for the CDR3 is TGTGCCAGCAGTGACGATCCGGCACCTTACAATGAGCAGTTCTTC.

This chain links TRBV5-4 with TRBJ1-2; TRBD1 might be the D (6 bases). CDR3 length: 14 residues. V lost 0 bases, J lost 6 bases, and 12 bases lay in between. Germline lookup yields CDR1 SGHNT and CDR2 YYREEE (reference sequence). This CDR3 reads CASSLDRASHGYTF. The DNA of the CDR3 is TGTGCCAGCAGCTTGGACAGGGCTTCCCATGGCTACACCTTC.

The rearrangement joins TRBV2 to TRBJ2-5, with D possibly matching TRBD1 (5 bases). The CDR3 contains 13 residues. Germline V gives CDR1 SNHLY, CDR2 FYNNEI. V lost 4 bases and J 5 bases, leaving 11 bases between the germline ends. CDR3 nucleotide sequence: TGTGCCAGCAGTGCTCAGGGTGGGGAGACCCAGTACTTC. Translated: CASSAQGGETQYF.

This rearrangement joins TRBV6-5 to TRBJ2-7; 9 bases align to TRBD2. J was trimmed by 5 bases and V by 7 bases; bases with no gene match: 9. CDR3 size: 14 residues. CDR1 is MNHEY, CDR2 SVGAGI, per germline. This CDR3 reads CASMETSGDDEQYF. CDR3 nucleotides: TGTGCCAGCATGGAGACTAGCGGCGACGACGAGCAGTACTTC.

The chain joins TRBV3-1 (or the pseudogene TRBV3-2) to TRBJ1-1; the D gene is possibly TRBD1 (5 bases). CDR3 length equals 13 residues. V gave up 3 bases and J gave up 8 bases, with 13 bases separating them. Germline CDR1 LGHDT, CDR2 YNNKEL (reference sequence). The CDR3 protein is CASSHGAELEAFF. Here the CDR3 DNA reads TGTGCCAGCAGCCACGGGGCGGAACTAGAAGCTTTCTTT.

The V and J genes are TRBV29-1 and TRBJ1-1; 8 nucleotides match TRBD1. The V segment lost 4 bases and the J segment 2 bases; nucleotides outside the gene matches: 3. The V gene's germline CDR1 is SQVTM and CDR2 ANQGSEA. The CDR3 covers 13 residues. The CDR3 coding sequence is TGCAGCGTTGTACAGGGGGACAACACTGAAGCTTTCTTT. Translation gives CSVVQGDNTEAFF.

The V call is TRBV15, the J call TRBJ1-1; D is undetermined. The CDR3 contains 15 residues. V was shortened by 0 bases and J by 1 base, with 9 bases between the two germline ends. Germline assignment: CDR1 LNHNV and CDR2 YYDKDF (reference sequence). The CDR3, as DNA: TGTGCCACCAGCAGAGATGCCATCCAGAACACTGAAGCTTTCTTT. Its translation is CATSRDAIQNTEAFF. Variable domain in full (rest from reference TRBV15 and TRBJ1-1): DAMVIQNPRYQVTQFGKPVTLSCSQTLNHNVMYWYQQKSSQAPKLLFHYYDKDFNNEADTPDNFQSRRPNTSFCFLDIRSPGLGDTAMYLCATSRDAIQNTEAFFGQGTRLTVV.

The gene calls are TRBV5-1 and TRBJ1-2; D ambiguous. This CDR3 region has 11 residues. Per the germline V gene, CDR1 is SGHRS and CDR2 is YFSETQ. V lost 5 bases to trimming and J lost 10 bases, with 12 bases between them. This CDR3 reads CASRLGEVYTF. CDR3 DNA: TGCGCCAGCAGACTCGGTGAGGTCTACACCTTC.

The chain joins TRBV5-5 to TRBJ2-1, with 12 bases that match TRBD2. This CDR3 region has 16 residues. V gave up 4 bases and J gave up 7 bases; unmatched junction bases: 9. Per the germline V gene, CDR1 is SGHKS and CDR2 is YYEKEE (reference sequence). The CDR3 DNA is TGTGCCAGCAGCGGGTCTAGCGGGAGGGCCTGGAATGAGCAGTTCTTC. Its translation: CASSGSSGRAWNEQFF.

This chain links TRBV5-1 with TRBJ2-3, with 7 bases fitting TRBD2. Germline V CDR1 and CDR2: SGHRS, YFSETQ. V lost 0 bases to trimming and J lost 3 bases; unmatched junction nucleotides: 4. There are 15 residues in the CDR3. This chain's CDR3 is CASSLDASGTDTQYF. CDR3 DNA: TGCGCCAGCAGCTTGGATGCTAGCGGAACAGATACGCAGTATTTT.

This chain links TRBV19 with TRBJ2-7, with 12 nucleotides matching TRBD2. V lost 3 bases to trimming and J lost 9 bases; unmatched junction nucleotides: 12. CDR3 length: 16 amino acids. Germline V gene sequence: CDR1 LNHDA, CDR2 SQIVND (reference sequence). The CDR3 loop is CASSITTGLAGARQYF. CDR3 nucleotide sequence: TGTGCCAGTAGTATCACCACGGGACTAGCGGGTGCCAGGCAGTACTTC. Filled out from reference TRBV19 and TRBJ2-7, the complete variable domain reads DGGITQSPKYLFRKEGQNVTLSCEQNLNHDAMYWYRQDPGQGLRLIYYSQIVNDFQKGDIAEGYSVSREKKESFPLTVTSAQKNPTAFYLCASSITTGLAGARQYFGPGTRLTVT.

This clone was counted once. The same CDR3 also results from other DNA sequences found in this sample. The chain carries TRBV24-1 and TRBJ2-2; D is possibly TRBD1 (5 bases). Per the germline V gene, CDR1 is KGHDR and CDR2 is SFDVKD. The germline V and J ends were trimmed by 0 bases and 6 bases, with 16 bases remaining between them. CDR3 length: 17 amino acids. CDR3 nucleotide sequence: TGTGCCACCAGTGATTTGTCAGGGCCAAGAGAATCCGGGGAGCTGTTTTTT. Amino acids: CATSDLSGPRESGELFF.

This chain connects TRBV18 to TRBJ1-1; D is unresolved. In germline, CDR1 is KGHSH, CDR2 LQKENI. This CDR3 is 13 amino acids long. Trimming shortened V by 5 bases and J by 1 base, and 8 bases separated the two germline ends. The CDR3 spells CASSSDQNTEAFF. DNA for the CDR3: TGTGCCAGCTCAAGTGATCAGAACACTGAAGCTTTCTTT.

The chain carries TRBV11-1 and TRBJ2-3; the match to TRBD2 covers 8 bases. The V gene end was trimmed by 6 bases and the J gene end by 0 bases; junction bases not matched to a gene: 8. There are 16 residues in the CDR3. The V gene's germline CDR1 is SGHAT and CDR2 FQDESV (reference sequence). The CDR3 DNA reads as TGTGCCAGCAGGCCAAGAGCGGGAGAAAGCACAGATACGCAGTATTTT. Translating it yields CASRPRAGESTDTQYF.

The chain recombines TRBV28 with TRBJ1-5; tentative D call: TRBD1 (5 bases). V was trimmed by 3 bases and J by 6 bases, leaving 9 bases between them. The CDR3 covers 13 residues. CDR1 is MDHEN and CDR2 is SYDVKM in the germline V gene. DNA of the CDR3: TGTGCCAGCAGTTTTTTGAGGGGTCAGCCCCAGCATTTT. The encoded protein is CASSFLRGQPQHF.

CDR3 sequence reads: CASGLTSGSHGELFF. As DNA, the CDR3 is TGTGCCAGCGGCCTAACTAGCGGGAGTCACGGGGAGCTGTTTTTT. The chain is built from TRBV7-2 and TRBJ2-2, with 11 bases identical to TRBD2. J lost 7 bases, V lost 8 bases, and 9 bases had no gene match. Germline CDR1 SGHTA, CDR2 FQGNSA. This CDR3 spans 15 amino acids.

The gene calls are TRBV28 and TRBJ2-5, with TRBD1 matching over 7 bases. The CDR3 extends over 15 amino acids. Germline trimming cut 6 bases from V and 0 bases from J; bases unmatched to any gene: 7. The germline V gene has CDR1 MDHEN and CDR2 SYDVKM. DNA of the CDR3: TGTGCCAGCAGCCGGACAGGCCTGTACCAAGAGACCCAGTACTTC. Encoded protein: CASSRTGLYQETQYF.